The 25 T cell receptor beta chains below all came from one sample that was sequenced in a study of cytomegalovirus exposure and HLA in healthy donors. Researchers ran the PCR with 60 Vbeta and 13 Jbeta primers. The assay was immunoSEQ multiplex PCR, and TCRdb's table has in-frame clones only and misses some. The sample lists roughly 120,000 clones, around three quarters occurring once. Sequencing input: PBMCs. All receptors derive from a woman aged 30 to 39 in good health and CMV-seronegative.

The chain combines TRBV7-2 with TRBJ1-5; 7 nucleotides match TRBD1. Germline-derived CDR1 and CDR2 are SGHTA and FQGNSA. The CDR3 runs 17 residues. With 5 bases clipped from V and 6 bases from J, the junction kept 16 bases outside the gene matches. The CDR3: CASSPTAETGAGQPQHF. CDR3 nucleotides: TGTGCCAGCAGCCCCACCGCAGAAACAGGGGCGGGTCAGCCCCAGCATTTT. Full variable domain (rest looked up from reference TRBV7-2 and TRBJ1-5): GAGVSQSPSNKVTEKGKDVELRCDPISGHTALYWYRQSLGQGLEFLIYFQGNSAPDKSGLPSDRFSAERTGGSVSTLTIQRTQQEDSAVYLCASSPTAETGAGQPQHFGDGTRLSIL.

The chain recombines TRBV5-1 with TRBJ1-4; D might be TRBD1 (5 bases). Germline V gene data show CDR1 as SGHRS and CDR2 as YFSETQ. The CDR3 contains 14 residues. Between the trimmed V and J ends, which lost 3 bases and 8 bases, there was a span of 14 bases. The CDR3 nucleotides are TGCGCCAGCAGCTCGCGGGGGGTTGAGGAAAAACTGTTTTTT. This gives the protein CASSSRGVEEKLFF. Full variable domain (remainder filled in from reference TRBV5-1 and TRBJ1-4): KAGVTQTPRYLIKTRGQQVTLSCSPISGHRSVSWYQQTPGQGLQFLFEYFSETQRNKGNFPGRFSGRQFSNSRSEMNVSTLELGDSALYLCASSSRGVEEKLFFGSGTQLSVL.

This chain uses TRBV13 with TRBJ2-3; TRBD2 matches 13 bases. This CDR3 comprises 18 residues. The V gene end was trimmed by 4 bases and the J gene end by 0 bases; junction bases not matched to a gene: 7. Germline lookup yields CDR1 PRHDT and CDR2 FYEKMQ (reference sequence). As DNA, the CDR3 is TGTGCCAGCAGCTCCCGACTAGCGGGGGGCCCTAGCACAGATACGCAGTATTTT. Amino acids: CASSSRLAGGPSTDTQYF.

The chain employs TRBV29-1 and TRBJ2-1, with D tentatively TRBD1 (5 bases). This CDR3 comprises 12 residues. V gave up 2 bases and J gave up 15 bases, with 17 bases separating them. Germline V gene sequence: CDR1 SQVTM, CDR2 ANQGSEA. This CDR3 reads CSVETGRADPFF. DNA for the CDR3: TGCAGCGTTGAAACAGGACGTGCAGACCCGTTCTTC.

J is TRBJ2-1 and V is TRBV6-5; TRBD2 matches 8 bases. The V and J ends lost 8 bases and 8 bases, in that order; junction bases with no gene match: 14. This CDR3 comprises 15 residues. Per germline, CDR1 MNHEY and CDR2 SVGAGI. In DNA form, the CDR3 reads TGTGCCAGCTCCTATGCGGGGGGCAGGGGCGATGAGCAGTTCTTC. It specifies CASSYAGGRGDEQFF.

The J gene is TRBJ2-3, the V gene TRBV5-4; D perhaps matches TRBD2 (5 bases). The V and J ends lost 0 bases and 1 base respectively, with 12 bases between them. CDR1 is SGHNT and CDR2 is YYREEE in the germline V gene (reference sequence). The CDR3 extends over 16 amino acids. CDR3 protein: CASSLELMRGTDTQYF. The DNA of the CDR3 is TGTGCCAGCAGCTTGGAGCTTATGCGGGGCACAGATACGCAGTATTTT.

V is TRBV9 and J is TRBJ1-2; TRBD1 aligns across 10 bases. The ends lost 2 bases at V and 7 bases at J; junction bases unmatched: 5. Germline CDR1 reads SGDLS; CDR2 reads YYNGEE. The CDR3 has 14 amino acids. This CDR3 reads CASSVRQGAGGYTF. The CDR3 DNA sequence: TGTGCCAGCAGCGTGAGACAGGGGGCCGGTGGCTACACCTTC.

The chain recombines TRBV7-2 with TRBJ2-5; the D gene is possibly TRBD1 (6 bases). This CDR3 contains 15 residues. Deletions cut 1 base from V and 2 bases from J, with 11 bases between. Germline loops: CDR1 SGHTA, CDR2 FQGNSA. CDR3 nucleotides: TGTGCCAGCAGCTTAGGCTACAGGGAGCAAGAGACCCAGTACTTC. This translates into CASSLGYREQETQYF.

The chain recombines TRBV6-6 with TRBJ2-7; possible D gene TRBD2, 5 bases. Germline lookup yields CDR1 MNHNY and CDR2 SVGAGI (reference sequence). V lost 2 bases and J 6 bases, leaving 14 bases between the germline ends. The CDR3 spans 14 residues. The CDR3 nucleotides read TGTGCCAGCAGTTACGGAGGAAACACGGGCGAGCAGTACTTC. As protein: CASSYGGNTGEQYF.

The V gene is TRBV29-1, the J gene TRBJ1-1; no reliable D call. The germline V gene encodes CDR1 SQVTM and CDR2 ANQGSEA. Trimming left V 2 bases short and J 1 base short, with 5 bases between. The CDR3 runs to 12 residues. Here the CDR3 DNA reads TGCAGCGTTGAACCAGGGAACACTGAAGCTTTCTTT. This sequence encodes CSVEPGNTEAFF.

This clone has just one count. The genes are TRBV14 and TRBJ1-1; D is unresolved. The CDR3 runs 14 residues. Looked up from germline, CDR1 is SGHDN and CDR2 is FVKESK. Trimming stripped 2 bases from V and 0 bases from J, with 7 bases between. CDR3 sequence: CASSQQALNTEAFF. CDR3 coding DNA: TGTGCCAGCAGCCAACAGGCGCTGAACACTGAAGCTTTCTTT.

V and J are TRBV14 and TRBJ1-1; 8 bases are shared with TRBD1. The CDR3 is 16 amino acids. CDR1 and CDR2 (germline): SGHDN, FVKESK. The V gene end was trimmed by 2 bases and the J gene end by 0 bases; junction bases not matched to a gene: 5. CDR3 nucleotide sequence: TGTGCCAGCAGCCAACGTCTCAGGGGGCTGAACACTGAAGCTTTCTTT. Amino acid sequence: CASSQRLRGLNTEAFF.

V is TRBV9 and J is TRBJ1-2; TRBD1 aligns across 12 bases. The CDR3 runs 15 residues. Losses at the gene ends were 1 base for V and 7 bases for J; bases not matched to a gene: 5. Germline V gives CDR1 SGDLS, CDR2 YYNGEE. CDR3 in amino acids: CASSVLGTGGLGYTF. CDR3 bases: TGTGCCAGCAGCGTATTGGGGACAGGGGGCCTTGGCTACACCTTC.

In this sample, this clone turned up a few times. The V gene is TRBV27, the J gene TRBJ1-5, with 11 positions matching TRBD1. Losses at the gene ends were 4 bases for V and 6 bases for J; bases not matched to a gene: 8. The CDR3 covers 16 residues. Germline loops: CDR1 MNHEY, CDR2 SMNVEV (reference sequence). The CDR3 nucleotides are TGTGCCAGCAGTTCAATCGGACAGGGGGCGGGTCAGCCCCAGCATTTT. Its protein product is CASSSIGQGAGQPQHF.

J is TRBJ2-1 and V is TRBV2; D ambiguous. This CDR3 is built from 15 residues. Germline V gene data show CDR1 as SNHLY and CDR2 as FYNNEI. Between the trimmed V and J ends, which lost 4 bases and 0 bases, there was a span of 10 bases. CDR3 loop: CASSGIASSYNEQFF. The CDR3 DNA reads TGTGCCAGCAGTGGGATCGCTAGCTCCTACAATGAGCAGTTCTTC.

V usage is TRBV5-1 and J usage is TRBJ1-1; D is unclear. The CDR3 length is 16 residues. Trimming left V 3 bases short and J 5 bases short, with 20 bases between. Germline V lookup: CDR1 SGHRS, CDR2 YFSETQ. The CDR3: CASSWTVLPEGTEAFF. For the CDR3, the DNA is TGCGCCAGCAGCTGGACCGTTCTGCCAGAGGGAACTGAAGCTTTCTTT.

The chain recombines TRBV4-2 with TRBJ1-2; 7 positions match TRBD1. The J segment lost 3 bases and the V segment lost 0 bases, leaving 4 bases of the junction unmatched. This CDR3 contains 15 residues. Germline-derived CDR1 and CDR2 are LGHNA and YNFKEQ. This CDR3 is CASSQDATGDYGYTF. In DNA form, the CDR3 reads TGTGCCAGCAGCCAAGATGCTACAGGGGACTATGGCTACACCTTC.

The gene calls are TRBV27 and TRBJ1-6; TRBD1 agrees at 7 bases. The CDR3 runs to 17 residues. Germline trimming cut 2 bases from V and 8 bases from J; bases unmatched to any gene: 12. Germline loops: CDR1 MNHEY, CDR2 SMNVEV (reference sequence). CDR3 DNA: TGTGCCAGCAGTTTAGAGGACAGGTGGGGCGTAGATTCACCCCTCCACTTT. This translates into CASSLEDRWGVDSPLHF.

The gene calls are TRBV19 and TRBJ1-2; possibly TRBD1 for D (6 bases). Trimming left V 5 bases short and J 6 bases short, with 16 bases between. This CDR3 spans 14 amino acids. CDR1 is LNHDA, CDR2 SQIVND, per germline (reference sequence). CDR3 protein: CASSLQGGVHGYTF. The CDR3 DNA sequence: TGTGCCAGTAGTCTCCAAGGGGGGGTTCATGGCTACACCTTC.

The rearrangement links TRBV12-5 to TRBJ2-5, with 7 bases that match TRBD1. In germline, CDR1 is LGHNT, CDR2 FRNRAP. V lost 6 bases to trimming and J lost 4 bases; unmatched junction nucleotides: 8. The CDR3 contains 14 residues. The CDR3 protein is CASGAQGPPETQYF. In DNA, the CDR3 is TGTGCTAGTGGAGCACAGGGGCCCCCAGAGACCCAGTACTTC.

The rearrangement links TRBV5-1 to TRBJ2-2; no clear D gene. V lost 0 bases, J lost 7 bases, and 13 bases lay in between. CDR1 is SGHRS and CDR2 is YFSETQ in the germline V gene. The CDR3 sequence is 15 residues long. The chain's CDR3 is CASSLDGHQVGELFF. Here the CDR3 DNA reads TGCGCCAGCAGCTTGGATGGGCACCAGGTCGGGGAGCTGTTTTTT.

This sequence joins TRBV5-1 and TRBJ2-1; TRBD1 aligns across 7 bases. This CDR3 comprises 13 residues. Trimming removed 4 bases from V and 8 bases from J; junction bases left unmatched: 6. CDR1 SGHRS and CDR2 YFSETQ come from the germline V gene. The CDR3 is CASSRTGQDEQFF. As DNA, the CDR3 is TGCGCCAGCAGCCGAACTGGACAGGATGAGCAGTTCTTC.

The rearrangement links TRBV28 to TRBJ1-4; 9 bases line up with TRBD1. This CDR3 comprises 15 residues. Trimming took 5 bases from V and 11 from J; bases not matched to a gene: 12. The germline V gene has CDR1 MDHEN and CDR2 SYDVKM. Written as DNA, the CDR3 is TGTGCCAGCAGTCTACAGGGGGCTCGTTCACGGAAACTGTTTTTT. Amino acid sequence: CASSLQGARSRKLFF.

The chain recombines TRBV6-6 with TRBJ2-3; 8 bases align to TRBD2. This CDR3 has 16 amino acids. Trimming took 0 bases from V and 3 from J; bases not matched to a gene: 5. CDR1 is MNHNY and CDR2 is SVGAGI in the germline V gene (reference sequence). The CDR3 loop reads CASSYSVAGSTDTQYF. The CDR3 coding sequence is TGTGCCAGCAGTTACTCCGTAGCGGGATCAACAGATACGCAGTATTTT.

This clone has a handful of counts. V gene TRBV5-5 combines with J gene TRBJ1-2; unclear D gene. In germline, CDR1 is SGHKS, CDR2 YYEKEE (reference sequence). This CDR3 has 14 amino acids. V lost 0 bases and J lost 2, with 8 bases in between. The CDR3 sequence is CASSLAAENYGYTF. In DNA, the CDR3 is TGTGCCAGCAGCTTGGCGGCGGAAAACTATGGCTACACCTTC.